One T cell receptor (beta chain) is described in this entry. The data were produced by immunoSEQ multiplex PCR, yet TCRdb's version contains in-frame clones alone and is incomplete. This table has fewer than 1 million clones, about 97% appearing once. This sample was included in a study of shared clonotypes between healthy human individuals. Looked up from germline, CDR1 is LNHDA and CDR2 is SQIVND (reference sequence). The length of the CDR3 is 13 residues. Deletions cut 1 base from V and 7 bases from J, with 8 bases between. CD8 cells classed as naive were CD45RO-negative and positively selected for CCR7, excluding terminally differentiated effector memory CD45RA+ cells.

The receptor's source is a young man in good health. The chain carries TRBV19 and TRBJ2-1, with D uncertain. Sequencing was performed on naive CD8+ T cells sorted from blood. CDR3 sequence (DNA): TGTGCCAGTAGTATAGCAGGTCTGAATGAGCAGTTCTTC. It codes for CASSIAGLNEQFF.